This is a list of T cell receptor beta chains from one sample in a study of T cells in Graves' hyperthyroidism and ophthalmopathy. TCRdb ran MiXCR on the multiplex PCR reads and lists one entry per CDR3 protein. The sample records roughly 350,000 distinct CDR3 sequences, roughly 15% being singletons. The sequencing input was blood. All receptors come from a woman aged 40 to 55 with Graves' ophthalmopathy. The CDR3 runs from the conserved cysteine through the conserved F or W. D genes are given only for firm matches. Clone size, where shown, is once, few, many, or a class for clones that have expanded.

clone_size d_call j_call v_call cdr3_nt cdr3_aa
- TRBD2 TRBJ2-7 TRBV11-2 TGTGCCAGCCGTCTAGCGGGGGAGTCTGGCGAGCAGTACTTC CASRLAGESGEQYF
- - TRBJ1-1 TRBV6-9 TGTGCCAGCAGTTACGGAAGGCAGTTAAACACTGAAGCTTTCTTT CASSYGRQLNTEAFF
few TRBD2 TRBJ2-3 TRBV30 TGTGCCTGGAGTGACCGGACTAGCGGCACAGATACGCAGTATTTT CAWSDRTSGTDTQYF
- TRBD1 TRBJ2-3 TRBV15 TGTGCCATCAGCCCCCGGACAGGGGCAGATACGCAGTATTTT CAISPRTGADTQYF
- TRBD1 TRBJ2-6 TRBV7-2 TGTGCCAGCAGCGGAAGACAGGGGGCAAGTTCTGGGGCCAACGTCCTGACTTTC CASSGRQGASSGANVLTF
few - TRBJ2-7 TRBV4-1 TGCGCCAGCAGCCAAAGGACAACCTACGAGCAGTACTTC CASSQRTTYEQYF
many TRBD1 TRBJ2-1 TRBV28 TGTGCCAGCAGTGACTTCAGGGGGTCCTACAATGAGCAGTTCTTC CASSDFRGSYNEQFF
many - TRBJ2-3 TRBV28 TGTGCCAGCAGTTCCAATATTCTAGATGTTTCAAACACAGATACGCAGTATTTT CASSSNILDVSNTDTQYF
- TRBD1 TRBJ2-6 TRBV6-5 TGTGCCAGCAGTTACTCGTACAGGGCAGGGGGCTCGCAATTCTCTGGGGCCAACGTCCTGACTTTC CASSYSYRAGGSQFSGANVLTF
few - TRBJ2-1 TRBV5-4 TGTGCCAGCAGCTCGGACTCTCTCGAGCAGTTCTTC CASSSDSLEQFF
- - TRBJ1-1 TRBV19 TGTGCCAGTAGTCCCCCCGGATCGTTCACTGAAGCTTTCTTT CASSPPGSFTEAFF
- TRBD1 TRBJ1-2 TRBV2 TGTGCCAGCAGTGGATGGGACAGCAACTATGGCTACACCTTC CASSGWDSNYGYTF
- TRBD1 TRBJ2-2 TRBV24-1 TGTGCCACCAGTGACCCTGGGACAGCGTCGGGTATAGAGCTGTTTTTT CATSDPGTASGIELFF
many - TRBJ2-1 TRBV20-1 TGCAGTGCTGATCTCCCAGGGAACTACAATGAGCAGTTCTTC CSADLPGNYNEQFF
many - TRBJ2-4 TRBV20-1 TGCAGTGCAATATTAACAGGGAGGAACATTCAGTACTTC CSAILTGRNIQYF
many - TRBJ1-6 TRBV20-1 TGCAGTGCCCCCTCTGGGGGCCAGGGTGGTAGTTCACCCCTCCACTTT CSAPSGGQGGSSPLHF
many - TRBJ1-1 TRBV10-3 TGTGCCATCAGTCATTTTGAGGGTTTAGCTTTCTTT CAISHFEGLAFF
many - TRBJ1-1 TRBV29-1 TGCAGCGCCAAGCCTGGACGGGGGGAAGCTTTCTTT CSAKPGRGEAFF
many - TRBJ2-1 TRBV29-1 TGCAGCGTTGATGGGGAAAGTAGGGAGCAGTTCTTC CSVDGESREQFF
few TRBD2 TRBJ2-3 TRBV27 TGTGCCAGCAGTTTATTTGGGACTAGCGAATCAACAGATACGCAGTATTTT CASSLFGTSESTDTQYF
few - TRBJ2-1 TRBV19 TGTGCCAGTAGTATAGGTAGGACCACCTCCTACAATGAGCAGTTCTTC CASSIGRTTSYNEQFF
many - TRBJ2-1 TRBV27 TGTGCCAGCAGTAGGACAGGGTGGCTAGCGGTTCTGTTCTTC CASSRTGWLAVLFF
many - TRBJ2-3 TRBV11-1 TGTGCCAGCAGCACAGGGTTCGGAGATACGCAGTATTTT CASSTGFGDTQYF
many - TRBJ1-3 TRBV12-3/TRBV12-4 TGTGCCAGCAGTTTAGCGGGAGGGGTCGGAAACACCATATATTTT CASSLAGGVGNTIYF
many - TRBJ2-7 TRBV20-1 TGCAGTGCAGGGGCCGGCGGACGCTCCTACGAGCAGTACTTC CSAGAGGRSYEQYF
many TRBD2 TRBJ2-1 TRBV7-9 TGTGCCAGCAGCTCCCTACTAGCGGGAGGGACCTACAATGAGCAGTTCTTC CASSSLLAGGTYNEQFF
- TRBD2 TRBJ2-5 TRBV20-1 TGCAGTGCCAAGGCGGGAGGCCTACAAGAGACCCAGTACTTC CSAKAGGLQETQYF
many - TRBJ2-7 TRBV28 TGTGCCAGCAGTTATCCCGGGACGGCCTACGAGCAGTACTTC CASSYPGTAYEQYF
- TRBD2 TRBJ2-5 TRBV20-1 TGCAGTGCTACCTCGACTAGCGGTCATAGGACCCAGTACTTC CSATSTSGHRTQYF
many - TRBJ2-7 TRBV11-2 TGTGCCAGCAGCCCCCCGGCGATCTCCTACGAGCAGTACTTC CASSPPAISYEQYF
- TRBD1 TRBJ1-2 TRBV28 TGTGCCAGCAGTCCATACCGGACAGGGGGCTCTGGCTACACCTTC CASSPYRTGGSGYTF
few - TRBJ1-2 TRBV7-2 TGTGCCAGCAGCTTAGGGCTACAGGAACAATCAGGCGGCTACACCTTC CASSLGLQEQSGGYTF
- - TRBJ1-2 TRBV7-9 TGTGCCAGCAGCTCGTCGGGGTACTATGGCTACACCTTC CASSSSGYYGYTF
few TRBD2 TRBJ2-2 TRBV5-1 TGCGCCAGCAGCCCATCGTTTAGCGGGGTGTCCGGGGAGCTGTTTTTT CASSPSFSGVSGELFF
- - TRBJ1-3 TRBV6-1 TGTGCCAGCAGCACGGGACACCCTGGAAACACCATATATTTT CASSTGHPGNTIYF
many - TRBJ2-1 TRBV2 TGTGCCAGCAGTGACCCACAGGGTCCCAATGAGCAGTTCTTC CASSDPQGPNEQFF
many - TRBJ1-5 TRBV16 TGTGCCAGCAGCCAGGGCCGGGGATTTTCCCAGCATTTT CASSQGRGFSQHF
many TRBD1 TRBJ1-1 TRBV6-1 TGTGCCAGCAGGATAAGCAGGGGGACTGAAGCTTTCTTT CASRISRGTEAFF
many - TRBJ2-1 TRBV7-2 TGTGCCAGCAGCCTAGAATTCTACAATGAGCAGTTCTTC CASSLEFYNEQFF
many - TRBJ1-2 TRBV30 TGTGCCTGGGGACACGGGGACGCGGATGGCTACACCTTC CAWGHGDADGYTF
many - TRBJ1-1 TRBV6-1 TGTGCCAGCAGTGAAACGACGGCGACTGAAGCTTTCTTT CASSETTATEAFF
many - TRBJ1-1 TRBV20-1 TGCAGTGCTAGGATCTGGAATTACACTGAAGCTTTCTTT CSARIWNYTEAFF
few TRBD2 TRBJ2-7 TRBV19 TGTGCCAGTAGTATATCGGGGACTAACGAGCAGTACTTC CASSISGTNEQYF
- TRBD1 TRBJ2-2 TRBV5-1 TGCGCCAGCAGCTTTCGGACAGGGGTGACCGGGGAGCTGTTTTTT CASSFRTGVTGELFF
many - TRBJ1-4 TRBV12-3/TRBV12-4 TGTGCCAGCAGACCTACACTCGTTCCTAGGGAAAAACTGTTTTTT CASRPTLVPREKLFF
many - TRBJ1-1 TRBV11-2 TGTGCCAGCAGCTTAGATCTAAATTGGGCTTTCTTT CASSLDLNWAFF
- TRBD1 TRBJ1-1 TRBV4-1 TGCGCCAGCCGGAGGGGGACAGGGGGCGTAAGGGCTGAAGCTTTCTTT CASRRGTGGVRAEAFF
- - TRBJ2-4 TRBV29-1 TGCAGCGTTGGATCAGGGCCAGGTGGTAAAAACATTCAGTACTTC CSVGSGPGGKNIQYF
- - TRBJ1-5 TRBV12-3/TRBV12-4 TGTGCCAGCAGTTTAAGGGCCGACGGGTTGTCCCAGCATTTT CASSLRADGLSQHF
few TRBD1 TRBJ2-7 TRBV7-9 TGTGCCAGCAGCGTGGACAGGGTATGGAACGAGCAGTACTTC CASSVDRVWNEQYF
once - TRBJ2-5 TRBV19 TGTGCCAGTAGTCTAATGCCGGGACACCAAGAGACCCAGTACTTC CASSLMPGHQETQYF
few - TRBJ1-5 TRBV4-1 TGCGCCAGCAGCCATTCAGGGGTTGTTCAGCCCCAGCATTTT CASSHSGVVQPQHF
few TRBD2 TRBJ2-2 TRBV4-2 TGTGCCAGCAGCCAGCAGTGGGGGGGGAGCGTCGGGGAGCTGTTTTTT CASSQQWGGSVGELFF
few - TRBJ1-2 TRBV7-9 TGTGCCAGCAGCCCAGAGGGTATTACTGACTATGGCTACACCTTC CASSPEGITDYGYTF
few - TRBJ1-5 TRBV12-3/TRBV12-4 TGTGCCAGCAGGGGGACACGGTTATTGGCCCAGCATTTT CASRGTRLLAQHF
many - TRBJ1-1 TRBV30 TGTGCCTCGCGAAGGGAAGTCACTGAAGCTTTCTTT CASRREVTEAFF